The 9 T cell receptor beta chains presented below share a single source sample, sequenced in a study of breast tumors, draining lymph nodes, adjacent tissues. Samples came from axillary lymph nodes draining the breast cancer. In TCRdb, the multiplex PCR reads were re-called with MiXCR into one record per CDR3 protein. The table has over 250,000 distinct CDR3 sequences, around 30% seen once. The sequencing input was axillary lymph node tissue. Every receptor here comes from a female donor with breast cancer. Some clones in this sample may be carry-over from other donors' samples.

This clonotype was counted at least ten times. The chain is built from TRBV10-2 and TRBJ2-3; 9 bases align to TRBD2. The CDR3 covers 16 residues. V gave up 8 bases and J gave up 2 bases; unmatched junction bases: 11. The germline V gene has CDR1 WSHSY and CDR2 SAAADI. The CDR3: CASGGAREGFTDTQYF. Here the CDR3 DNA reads TGCGCCAGCGGAGGGGCGCGGGAGGGATTCACAGATACGCAGTATTTT.

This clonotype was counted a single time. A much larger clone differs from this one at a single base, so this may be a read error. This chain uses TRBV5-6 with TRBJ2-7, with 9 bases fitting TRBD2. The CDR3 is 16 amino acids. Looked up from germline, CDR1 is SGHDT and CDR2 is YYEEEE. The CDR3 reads CASSLGLADPSYEQHF. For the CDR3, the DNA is TGTGCCAGCAGCTTGGGACTAGCGGACCCGTCCTACGAGCAGCACTTC. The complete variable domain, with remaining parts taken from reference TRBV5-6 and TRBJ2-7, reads DAGVTQSPTHLIKTRGQQVTLRCSPKSGHDTVSWYQQALGQGPQFIFQYYEEEERQRGNFPDRFSGHQFPNYSSELNVNALLLGDSALYLCASSLGLADPSYEQHFGPGTRLTVT.

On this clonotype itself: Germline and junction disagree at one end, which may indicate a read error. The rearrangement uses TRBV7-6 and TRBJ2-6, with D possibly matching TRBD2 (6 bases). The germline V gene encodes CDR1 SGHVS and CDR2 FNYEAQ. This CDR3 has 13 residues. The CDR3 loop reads CASSLEGGNTEAF. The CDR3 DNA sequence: TGTGCCAGCAGCTTAGAAGGCGGGAACACTGAAGCTTTC. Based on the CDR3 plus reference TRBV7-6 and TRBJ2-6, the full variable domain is GAGVSQSPRYKVTKRGQDVALRCDPISGHVSLYWYRQALGQGPEFLTYFNYEAQQDKSGLPNDRFSAERPEGSISTLTIQRTEQRDSAMYRCASSLEGGNTEAFGAGSRLTVL.

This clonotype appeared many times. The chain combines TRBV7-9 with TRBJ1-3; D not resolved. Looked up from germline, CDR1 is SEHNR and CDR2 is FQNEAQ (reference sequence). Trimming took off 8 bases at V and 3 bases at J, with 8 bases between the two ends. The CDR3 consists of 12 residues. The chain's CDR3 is CASGGLGNTIYF. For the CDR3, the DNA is TGTGCCAGCGGAGGTCTTGGAAACACCATATATTTT.

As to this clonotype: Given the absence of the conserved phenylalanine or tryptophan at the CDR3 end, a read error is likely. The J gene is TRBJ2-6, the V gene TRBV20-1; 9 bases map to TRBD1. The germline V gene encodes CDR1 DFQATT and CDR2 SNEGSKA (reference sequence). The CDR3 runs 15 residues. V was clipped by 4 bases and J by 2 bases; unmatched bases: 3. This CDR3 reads CSATGTGTGANVLTL. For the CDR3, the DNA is TGCAGTGCTACCGGGACAGGGACTGGGGCCAACGTCCTGACTCTC.

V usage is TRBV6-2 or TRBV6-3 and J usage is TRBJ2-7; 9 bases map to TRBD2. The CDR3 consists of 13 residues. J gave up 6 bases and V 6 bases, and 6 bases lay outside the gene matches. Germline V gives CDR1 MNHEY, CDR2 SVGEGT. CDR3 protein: CASRGTSISEQYF. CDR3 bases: TGTGCCAGCAGAGGGACTAGCATCTCCGAGCAGTACTTC.

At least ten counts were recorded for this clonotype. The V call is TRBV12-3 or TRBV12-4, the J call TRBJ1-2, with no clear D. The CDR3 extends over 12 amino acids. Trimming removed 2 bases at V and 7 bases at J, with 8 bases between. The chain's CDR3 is CASSLMRVGYTF. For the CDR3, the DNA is TGTGCCAGCAGTTTAATGCGGGTTGGCTACACCTTC.

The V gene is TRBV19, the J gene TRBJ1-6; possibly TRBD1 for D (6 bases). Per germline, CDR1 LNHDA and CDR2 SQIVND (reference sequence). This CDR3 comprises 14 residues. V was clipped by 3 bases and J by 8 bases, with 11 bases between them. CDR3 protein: CASSIDGGHSPLHF. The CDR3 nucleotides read TGTGCCAGTAGTATCGATGGGGGCCATTCACCCCTCCACTTT.

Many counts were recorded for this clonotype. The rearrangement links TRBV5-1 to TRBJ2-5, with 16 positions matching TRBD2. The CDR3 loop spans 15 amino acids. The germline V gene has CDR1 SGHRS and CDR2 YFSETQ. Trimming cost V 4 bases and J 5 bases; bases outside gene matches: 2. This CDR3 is CASSMGLAGGETQYF. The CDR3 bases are TGCGCCAGCAGCATGGGACTAGCGGGAGGGGAGACCCAGTACTTC.